A single T cell receptor (beta chain) is shown here with its context. Antigen: not known. The data belong to a study of cytomegalovirus exposure and HLA in healthy donors. The germline V gene encodes CDR1 SGHRS and CDR2 YFSETQ. V lost 0 bases and J lost 0; bases outside the gene matches: 4. CDR3 length: 17 amino acids. General observations from the study: Per a later analysis, 16,951 TCR beta sequences showed association with HLA alleles at 0.05 false discovery rate.

PCR was performed using 60 Vbeta and 13 Jbeta primers. Clones were sequenced by immunoSEQ multiplex PCR, and TCRdb holds only the in-frame ones, with some missing. The sample has roughly 110,000 clones; about 74% are singletons. The rearrangement joins TRBV5-1 to TRBJ2-5; 11 nucleotides agree with TRBD2. This sequence originates from a woman aged 40 to 50 in good health and CMV-seropositive. The sample taken for sequencing was PBMCs. CDR3 in DNA: TGCGCCAGCAGCTTGGGAGGGACTAGCGGATACCAAGAGACCCAGTACTTC. It specifies CASSLGGTSGYQETQYF.